These 30 T cell receptor beta chains share one sample of origin, sequenced in a study of blood T cells in healthy people across ages. The second PCR ran roughly 7 to 12 cycles with a sample-barcoded 5' primer and J-beta primers. MiXCR was run by TCRdb on the 5' RACE reads, yielding one entry per CDR3 protein. The sample holds around 1.5 million distinct CDR3 sequences, about 35% seen once. The sample taken for sequencing was blood. Every receptor here comes from a woman aged 25 to 45 in good health.

The chain combines TRBV27 with TRBJ2-3; 15 bases agree with TRBD2. V trimming: 6 bases; J trimming: 5 bases; junction bases outside the gene matches: 6. Germline V gene data show CDR1 as MNHEY and CDR2 as SMNVEV (reference sequence). The CDR3 extends over 16 amino acids. The CDR3 region has the DNA TGTGCCAGCAGGTGGACTAGCGGGGGGGGTGGAGATACGCAGTATTTT. As protein: CASRWTSGGGGDTQYF.

The chain uses TRBV29-1 and TRBJ1-4; TRBD1 is a possible D gene (5 bases). The germline V gene encodes CDR1 SQVTM and CDR2 ANQGSEA. V was cut by 6 bases and J by 8 bases, with 13 bases left in between. This CDR3 spans 12 amino acids. This CDR3 reads CSVGVDSEKLFF. The CDR3 coding sequence is TGCAGCGTGGGGGTCGACAGCGAAAAACTGTTTTTT.

The CDR3 nucleotides read TGTGCCAGCAGTGAGGAGACAGGGCCATATGGCTACACCTTC. Translation: CASSEETGPYGYTF. The rearrangement joins TRBV2 to TRBJ1-2; TRBD1 matches at 7 bases. CDR3 length: 14 amino acids. Germline lookup yields CDR1 SNHLY and CDR2 FYNNEI. V trimming: 3 bases; J trimming: 5 bases; junction bases outside the gene matches: 6. Drawing the rest from reference TRBV2 and TRBJ1-2, the complete variable domain is EPEVTQTPSHQVTQMGQEVILRCVPISNHLYFYWYRQILGQKVEFLVSFYNNEISEKSEIFDDQFSVERPDGSNFTLKIRSTKLEDSAMYFCASSEETGPYGYTFGSGTRLTVV.

This clonotype was counted between two and nine times. The chain couples TRBV9 to TRBJ2-1; D is tentatively TRBD1 or TRBD2 (6 bases each). CDR3 length equals 13 residues. Germline V lookup: CDR1 SGDLS, CDR2 YYNGEE. Deletions cut 3 bases from V and 11 bases from J, with 15 bases between. The CDR3 region has the DNA TGTGCCAGCAGCGCCGTGTCGGGGGCAAAGCAGTTCTTC. It is translated as CASSAVSGAKQFF.

The V gene is TRBV20-1, the J gene TRBJ1-4; 7 bases map to TRBD1. After removal of 6 bases from V and 4 bases from J, the junction contained 5 bases not matched to a gene. CDR3 length: 13 amino acids. In germline, CDR1 is DFQATT, CDR2 SNEGSKA (reference sequence). The CDR3 sequence is CSAPNRGNEKLFF. The CDR3 nucleotides read TGCAGTGCACCAAACAGGGGTAATGAAAAACTGTTTTTT.

This clonotype was counted many times. The J gene is TRBJ2-7, the V gene TRBV29-1, with TRBD2 as a possible D gene (5 bases). The CDR3 loop spans 13 amino acids. V shed 7 bases and J shed 3 bases, with 16 bases lying between them. Germline V lookup: CDR1 SQVTM, CDR2 ANQGSEA. The CDR3 bases are TGCAGCGCTCGCCCTGCGGCGGGCTACGAGCAGTACTTC. Translation gives CSARPAAGYEQYF.

The chain employs TRBV20-1 and TRBJ2-3; D is ambiguous. The CDR3 sequence is 13 residues long. With 6 bases removed from V and 1 base from J, the gap between germline ends came to 11 bases. CDR1 DFQATT and CDR2 SNEGSKA come from the germline V gene (reference sequence). The CDR3 DNA reads as TGCAGTGCGTCCCCGGCGGGCACAGATACGCAGTATTTT. Residues: CSASPAGTDTQYF.

The chain recombines TRBV4-1 with TRBJ1-1, with 9 bases that match TRBD1. The CDR3 consists of 14 residues. Trimming cost V 6 bases and J 2 bases; bases outside gene matches: 4. In germline, CDR1 is MGHRA, CDR2 YSYEKL. CDR3 sequence (DNA): TGCGCCAGCAGAAGGGGACAGGGCAACACTGAAGCTTTCTTT. Its protein is CASRRGQGNTEAFF.

This clonotype showed up many times. A read error may produce the germline difference seen at one junction end. The rearrangement links TRBV3-1 to TRBJ2-3, with a weak D call TRBD1 (6 bases). The CDR3 is 13 amino acids. Germline V lookup: CDR1 LGHDT, CDR2 YNNKEL (reference sequence). The CDR3 DNA is TGCGCCAGCAGCCGACAGGGCACAGATACGCAGTATTTT. Its translation is CASSRQGTDTQYF.

The chain employs TRBV20-1 and TRBJ1-1; D gene uncertain. Germline V lookup: CDR1 DFQATT, CDR2 SNEGSKA (reference sequence). Trimming removed 0 bases from V and 3 bases from J, with 14 bases in between. The CDR3 is 15 residues long. CDR3 bases: TGCAGTGCTAGAGATTGGCTCGGTGAGGACACTGAAGCTTTCTTT. It encodes CSARDWLGEDTEAFF.

This clonotype occurred many times. The chain is built from TRBV12-3 or TRBV12-4 and TRBJ2-7; D remains ambiguous. This CDR3 region has 14 residues. With 1 base removed from V and 2 bases from J, the gap between germline ends came to 9 bases. CDR3: CASSLEGRTYEQYF. As DNA, the CDR3 is TGTGCCAGCAGTTTAGAGGGCAGGACCTACGAGCAGTACTTC.

The J gene is TRBJ2-3, the V gene TRBV7-9, with 7 bases matching TRBD1. The V gene's germline CDR1 is SEHNR and CDR2 FQNEAQ (reference sequence). V gave up 4 bases and J gave up 2 bases; unmatched junction bases: 3. The CDR3 extends over 14 amino acids. CDR3 bases: TGTGCCAGCAGCTGGGACAGACCCACAGATACGCAGTATTTT. Translation gives CASSWDRPTDTQYF.

V gene TRBV18 combines with J gene TRBJ1-4, with no clear D. Germline CDR1 and CDR2: KGHSH and LQKENI. V was trimmed by 3 bases and J by 3 bases, leaving 14 bases between them. This CDR3 has 16 residues. CDR3 DNA: TGTGCCAGCTCACCTGGAGGTCGGACCTCTAATGAAAAACTGTTTTTT. This sequence encodes CASSPGGRTSNEKLFF.

V is TRBV15 and J is TRBJ2-7, with D perhaps being TRBD1 or TRBD2 (5 bases each). This CDR3 spans 14 amino acids. CDR1 LNHNV and CDR2 YYDKDF come from the germline V gene (reference sequence). Deletions cut 3 bases from V and 0 bases from J, with 9 bases between. The CDR3 region has the DNA TGTGCCACCAGCAGGGCAGGGAGCTCCTACGAGCAGTACTTC. Its protein is CATSRAGSSYEQYF.

The rearrangement uses TRBV5-6 and TRBJ2-1; tentative D call: TRBD2 (6 bases). The CDR3 consists of 17 residues. V was shortened by 1 base and J by 0 bases, with 14 bases between the two germline ends. CDR1 and CDR2 (germline): SGHDT, YYEEEE. CDR3 DNA sequence: TGTGCCAGCAGCTTGACTAGCAGATCCAGCTCCTACAATGAGCAGTTCTTC. It translates to CASSLTSRSSSYNEQFF.

This clonotype showed up many times. CDR3 region: CSAPKFTGAGGQPQHF. CDR3 in DNA: TGCAGTGCTCCTAAATTTACAGGGGCCGGGGGGCAGCCCCAGCATTTT. The V call is TRBV20-1, the J call TRBJ1-5; the match to TRBD1 covers 7 bases. V shed 5 bases and J 7 bases; nucleotides not matched to a gene: 17. This CDR3 region has 16 residues. Germline V gene data show CDR1 as DFQATT and CDR2 as SNEGSKA (reference sequence).

To note about this clonotype: One junction end does not reproduce the germline sequence, and a read error may be involved. The V and J genes are TRBV6-5 and TRBJ2-7; 7 bases align to TRBD2. The CDR3 sequence is 14 residues long. Per germline, CDR1 MNHEY and CDR2 SVGAGI. CDR3 in amino acids: CANSYSPSGYEQYF. The DNA for the CDR3 is TGTGCCAACAGTTACTCTCCTAGCGGATACGAGCAGTACTTC.

To note about this clonotype: Relative to the germline gene, one junction end is altered; a read error may explain this. The V gene is TRBV7-3, the J gene TRBJ2-1; D could derive from TRBD1 or TRBD2 (5 bases each). Germline values: CDR1 SGHTA, CDR2 FQGTGA. CDR3 length: 17 amino acids. CDR3 protein: CACSSTIRELKVNEQFF. The DNA of the CDR3 is TGTGCCTGCAGCTCTACAATCAGGGAGCTGAAGGTCAATGAGCAGTTCTTC.

This clonotype was detected a few times. The chain has TRBV3-1 and TRBJ2-1, with TRBD2 matching over 10 bases. The CDR3 has 17 amino acids. Germline V lookup: CDR1 LGHDT, CDR2 YNNKEL (reference sequence). V shed 1 base, J shed 8 bases, and the junction held 11 bases outside the gene matches. This CDR3 reads CASSQGPAGGPGDEQFF. The DNA for the CDR3 is TGTGCCAGCAGCCAAGGCCCAGCGGGGGGGCCGGGAGATGAGCAGTTCTTC.

The chain uses TRBV4-1 and TRBJ2-7; 9 bases map to TRBD2. Trimming at V came to 5 bases and at J to 4 bases, leaving 18 bases not matched to a gene. Germline lookup yields CDR1 MGHRA and CDR2 YSYEKL. This CDR3 comprises 18 residues. The CDR3 DNA reads as TGCGCCAGCAGCAAGGACCCCTTAGCGGGAGAGCGTCGGTACGAGCAGTACTTC. It codes for CASSKDPLAGERRYEQYF.

This clonotype was recorded many times. J is TRBJ1-2 and V is TRBV7-6; 9 bases agree with TRBD1. CDR1 SGHVS and CDR2 FNYEAQ come from the germline V gene. CDR3 length: 16 amino acids. With 5 bases clipped from V and 7 bases from J, the junction kept 14 bases outside the gene matches. The CDR3 DNA sequence: TGTGCCAGCAGCATAGGACCCGGGACAGGGTTCGCTGGCTACACCTTC. Translating gives CASSIGPGTGFAGYTF.

V gene TRBV30 combines with J gene TRBJ2-1; tentatively, D is TRBD1 (5 bases). Trimming left V 2 bases short and J 9 bases short, with 8 bases between. The CDR3 consists of 11 residues. Germline lookup yields CDR1 GTSNPN and CDR2 SVGIG (reference sequence). CDR3 protein: CAWSQGGEQFF. DNA of the CDR3: TGTGCCTGGAGTCAGGGTGGTGAGCAGTTCTTC.

This sequence joins TRBV5-1 and TRBJ2-7, with D unresolved. Germline V gene data show CDR1 as SGHRS and CDR2 as YFSETQ. This CDR3 has 12 residues. Trimming shortened V by 6 bases and J by 6 bases, and 13 bases separated the two germline ends. The CDR3 DNA sequence: TGCGCCAGCACCTCGAAGGACGGCGAGCAGTACTTC. Protein: CASTSKDGEQYF. Full variable domain (remainder filled in from reference TRBV5-1 and TRBJ2-7): KAGVTQTPRYLIKTRGQQVTLSCSPISGHRSVSWYQQTPGQGLQFLFEYFSETQRNKGNFPGRFSGRQFSNSRSEMNVSTLELGDSALYLCASTSKDGEQYFGPGTRLTVT.

The CDR3 sequence is CAWSAFPGTSVTGELFF. The DNA of the CDR3 is TGTGCCTGGAGTGCTTTTCCCGGGACTAGCGTTACCGGGGAGCTGTTTTTT. The chain joins TRBV30 to TRBJ2-2; 10 nucleotides match TRBD2. V lost 1 base and J lost 5; bases outside the gene matches: 10. CDR3 size: 17 residues. The V gene's germline CDR1 is GTSNPN and CDR2 SVGIG (reference sequence).

This clonotype was detected a few times. J is TRBJ1-1 and V is TRBV4-1; a weak D match, TRBD1 (5 bases). The V gene lost 7 bases and the J gene lost 4 bases, with 19 bases spanning the gap. CDR1 MGHRA and CDR2 YSYEKL come from the germline V gene. The CDR3 covers 15 residues. The CDR3 is CASNEDTGIRTEAFF. CDR3 nucleotides: TGCGCCAGCAACGAGGACACAGGAATCCGCACTGAAGCTTTCTTT.

This sequence joins TRBV10-3 and TRBJ2-7; the D gene is possibly TRBD1 (5 bases). V lost 4 bases and J lost 4, with 5 bases in between. CDR1 and CDR2 (germline): ENHRY, SYGVKD. The CDR3 consists of 11 residues. The CDR3 DNA sequence: TGTGCCATCAGTGGACAGTACGAGCAGTACTTC. Encoded protein: CAISGQYEQYF.

V is TRBV6-1 and J is TRBJ2-1; 16 nucleotides align to TRBD2. Trimming took 5 bases from V and 2 from J; bases not matched to a gene: 6. CDR3 length: 18 residues. Germline lookup yields CDR1 MNHNS and CDR2 SASEGT. In DNA form, the CDR3 reads TGTGCCAGCAGTCGGGCCGGGACTAGCGGGGGGGCCTACAATGAGCAGTTCTTC. Amino acid sequence: CASSRAGTSGGAYNEQFF.

This clonotype was detected only a few times. This chain joins TRBV7-3 and TRBJ2-5, with 7 positions matching TRBD1. The ends lost 1 base at V and 2 bases at J; junction bases unmatched: 1. The CDR3 length is 14 residues. The germline CDR1 and CDR2 sequences are SGHTA and FQGTGA. The DNA for the CDR3 is TGTGCCAGCAGCTTAAGGGGACAGCAAGAGACCCAGTACTTC. This codes for CASSLRGQQETQYF.

Details on this clonotype: A much larger clonotype is one base distant, so this may be a read error. The chain employs TRBV5-1 and TRBJ1-5; 9 bases fit TRBD1. Germline V CDR1 and CDR2: SGHRS, YFSETQ. CDR3 size: 14 residues. The CDR3 DNA reads TGCGCCGGCAGCCGGACAGGGGGCAATCAGCCCCAGCATTTT. It yields the protein CAGSRTGGNQPQHF. The variable domain in full, completed from reference TRBV5-1 and TRBJ1-5, reads KAGVTQTPRYLIKTRGQQVTLSCSPISGHRSVSWYQQTPGQGLQFLFEYFSETQRNKGNFPGRFSGRQFSNSRSEMNVSTLELGDSALYLCAGSRTGGNQPQHFGDGTRLSIL.

The rearrangement uses TRBV4-3 and TRBJ2-7; no clear D. Germline V gives CDR1 LGHNA, CDR2 YSLEER. V lost 0 bases, J lost 3 bases, and 15 bases lay in between. The CDR3 is 16 residues long. DNA of the CDR3: TGCGCCAGCAGCCAAGATTTGAACGGGCAACACTACGAGCAGTACTTC. It translates to CASSQDLNGQHYEQYF.